Below, 26 T cell receptor beta chains from the same sample are listed, as sequenced in a study of Ad26.COV2.S vaccination and SARS-CoV-2 variants. Clones were read by immunoSEQ multiplex PCR, and TCRdb kept only the in-frame ones, dropping some. The sample consists of some 320,000 clones, around 81% of them appearing once. Treatment noted: roughly 18 received Ad26.COV2.S at low or high dose, single or two shots; roughly 5 received placebo; per-sample allocation not given. Collection of samples fell on day 63 after the first vaccine or placebo injection. Sample: peripheral blood, taken in a trial of Ad26.COV2.S vaccine versus placebo. The receptors were gathered from a person aged 18-60 years who received the Ad26.COV2.S COVID-19 vaccine or a placebo.

The chain carries TRBV5-1 and TRBJ2-3, with 10 bases identical to TRBD2. This CDR3 has 15 residues. From germline, CDR1 is SGHRS and CDR2 YFSETQ. The J segment lost 6 bases and the V segment lost 6 bases, leaving 10 bases of the junction unmatched. CDR3 amino acids: CASTSGGVPGDTQYF. Written as DNA, the CDR3 is TGCGCCAGCACTAGCGGGGGTGTGCCTGGTGATACGCAGTATTTT. Full variable domain (rest looked up from reference TRBV5-1 and TRBJ2-3): KAGVTQTPRYLIKTRGQQVTLSCSPISGHRSVSWYQQTPGQGLQFLFEYFSETQRNKGNFPGRFSGRQFSNSRSEMNVSTLELGDSALYLCASTSGGVPGDTQYFGPGTRLTVL.

The chain carries TRBV18 and TRBJ2-3; possible D gene TRBD2, 5 bases. The CDR3 contains 18 residues. The V end was cut by 3 bases, the J end by 0 bases, with 19 bases between. The V gene's germline CDR1 is KGHSH and CDR2 LQKENI. For the CDR3, the DNA is TGTGCCAGCTCACCCCCGCGCGGGCTAGATTCTAGCACAGATACGCAGTATTTT. Its protein product is CASSPPRGLDSSTDTQYF.

The CDR3 protein is CASLAGWSTDTQYF. As DNA, the CDR3 is TGTGCCAGCCTAGCGGGGTGGAGCACAGATACGCAGTATTTT. V gene TRBV28 combines with J gene TRBJ2-3; TRBD2 agrees at 9 bases. The CDR3 consists of 14 residues. Looked up from germline, CDR1 is MDHEN and CDR2 is SYDVKM. The V segment lost 8 bases and the J segment 0 bases; nucleotides outside the gene matches: 3.

The J gene is TRBJ2-7, the V gene TRBV27, with 9 bases matching TRBD2. The germline V gene encodes CDR1 MNHEY and CDR2 SMNVEV (reference sequence). This CDR3 comprises 15 residues. The V and J ends lost 6 bases and 4 bases, in that order; junction bases with no gene match: 10. The CDR3 DNA follows: TGTGCCAGCAGCCCCAATGGCGGGGGGGAGTACGAGCAGTACTTC. It encodes CASSPNGGGEYEQYF.

The rearrangement uses TRBV28 and TRBJ1-3; unclear D gene. V lost 3 bases and J 3 bases, leaving 9 bases between the germline ends. This CDR3 region has 14 residues. The germline CDR1 and CDR2 sequences are MDHEN and SYDVKM. The CDR3 bases are TGTGCCAGCAGTTTCCCCTTACTTGGAAACACCATATATTTT. This translates into CASSFPLLGNTIYF.

This sequence joins TRBV2 and TRBJ1-5; the D is unclear. Trimming shortened V by 3 bases and J by 4 bases, and 10 bases separated the two germline ends. The CDR3 runs to 14 residues. From germline, CDR1 is SNHLY and CDR2 FYNNEI. The CDR3 here is CASSDGFRNQPQHF. CDR3 DNA sequence: TGTGCCAGCAGTGATGGGTTTAGAAATCAGCCCCAGCATTTT.

The DNA for the CDR3 is TGTGCCACCAAGCTGGCGGGGGGAACAGATACGCAGTATTTT. Its protein product is CATKLAGGTDTQYF. This chain connects TRBV11-1 to TRBJ2-3; 8 nucleotides agree with TRBD2. Germline assignment: CDR1 SGHAT and CDR2 FQDESV (reference sequence). CDR3 length: 14 residues. V lost 10 bases and J lost 3; bases outside the gene matches: 9. Full variable domain (rest looked up from reference TRBV11-1 and TRBJ2-3): EAEVAQSPRYKITEKSQAVAFWCDPISGHATLYWYRQILGQGPELLVQFQDESVVDDSQLPKDRFSAERLKGVDSTLKIQPAELGDSAMYLCATKLAGGTDTQYFGPGTRLTVL.

As for this clone: Since a much larger clone is just one base distant, this may be a read error. Other DNA sequences in this sample translate to the same CDR3. The chain combines TRBV7-2 with TRBJ2-7, with a weak D call TRBD2 (6 bases). The CDR3 consists of 12 residues. Germline V gene data show CDR1 as SGHTA and CDR2 as FQGNSA. The ends were cut back, 4 bases at V and 6 bases at J, with 10 bases in the middle. DNA for the CDR3: TGTGCCAGCAGCTCCGGCGGGGTCGAGCAGTACTTC. This translates into CASSSGGVEQYF.

The rearrangement joins TRBV18 to TRBJ1-4, with no clear D. V gave up 1 base and J gave up 1 base, with 7 bases separating them. This CDR3 spans 15 amino acids. Germline values: CDR1 KGHSH, CDR2 LQKENI. The CDR3 nucleotides are TGTGCCAGCTCACCACAGGCGGAAACTAATGAAAAACTGTTTTTT. This sequence encodes CASSPQAETNEKLFF. Using reference TRBV18 and TRBJ1-4 for the parts outside the CDR3, the full variable domain is NAGVMQNPRHLVRRRGQEARLRCSPMKGHSHVYWYRQLPEEGLKFMVYLQKENIIDESGMPKERFSAEFPKEGPSILRIQQVVRGDSAAYFCASSPQAETNEKLFFGSGTQLSVL.

V is TRBV3-1 (or the pseudogene TRBV3-2) and J is TRBJ1-6; D perhaps matches TRBD1 (6 bases). Per germline, CDR1 LGHDT and CDR2 YNNKEL (reference sequence). The CDR3 consists of 15 residues. V was pared by 8 bases and J by 5 bases, with 16 bases between. The CDR3 bases are TGTGCCAGCGGGGCTAGGGGGAAAAATAATTCACCCCTCCACTTT. The encoded protein is CASGARGKNNSPLHF.

The chain links TRBV14 to TRBJ2-3; TRBD1 is a possible D gene (5 bases). V dropped 0 bases and J dropped 4 bases, with 8 bases sitting between them. There are 14 residues in the CDR3. The germline gives CDR1 SGHDN, CDR2 FVKESK. For the CDR3, the DNA is TGTGCCAGCAGCCAAGATCTAGGGGCAGATACGCAGTATTTT. It encodes CASSQDLGADTQYF.

The chain has TRBV7-9 and TRBJ1-4; TRBD1 aligns across 10 bases. Germline CDR1 SEHNR, CDR2 FQNEAQ (reference sequence). The trim removed 1 base at V and 7 bases at J, leaving 0 bases unmatched. The CDR3 has 14 amino acids. The chain's CDR3 is CASSLGQGAEKLFF. For the CDR3, the DNA is TGTGCCAGCAGCTTAGGACAGGGGGCTGAAAAACTGTTTTTT.

The rearrangement joins TRBV3-1 (or the pseudogene TRBV3-2) to TRBJ2-5; weak D call: TRBD2 (5 bases). The CDR3 is 15 residues long. The germline V and J ends were trimmed by 0 bases and 5 bases, with 13 bases remaining between them. CDR1 is LGHDT and CDR2 is YNNKEL in the germline V gene (reference sequence). The CDR3 nucleotides are TGTGCCAGCAGCCAAGATTTTTTGGGCGGGGAGACCCAGTACTTC. It specifies CASSQDFLGGETQYF.

This clone turned up a few times. This rearrangement joins TRBV6-5 to TRBJ2-7; D is ambiguous. V was trimmed by 7 bases and J by 2 bases, leaving 15 bases between them. The CDR3 is 14 residues long. Germline V gene data show CDR1 as MNHEY and CDR2 as SVGAGI. The CDR3 DNA sequence: TGTGCCAGCAAGGCTCCCAGTCCGCCCTACGAGCAGTACTTC. This encodes CASKAPSPPYEQYF.

V usage is TRBV24-1 and J usage is TRBJ2-1; 14 nucleotides line up with TRBD2. The CDR3 is 19 residues long. Losses at the gene ends were 0 bases for V and 0 bases for J; bases not matched to a gene: 3. Germline CDR1 KGHDR, CDR2 SFDVKD. The CDR3 here is CATSDLPGTSGSSYNEQFF. The CDR3 DNA is TGTGCCACCAGTGATTTGCCCGGGACTAGCGGGAGCTCCTACAATGAGCAGTTCTTC.

The CDR3: CASSDAGFETYEQYF. The DNA of the CDR3 is TGTGCCAGCAGCGATGCAGGGTTCGAAACCTACGAGCAGTACTTC. The chain recombines TRBV5-6 with TRBJ2-7; possibly TRBD1 for D (5 bases). Deletions cut 4 bases from V and 2 bases from J, with 16 bases between. The CDR3 covers 15 residues. The germline V gene encodes CDR1 SGHDT and CDR2 YYEEEE.

This clone has only a few counts. The rearrangement joins TRBV5-1 to TRBJ1-1; D ambiguous. The V end was cut by 7 bases, the J end by 3 bases, with 16 bases between. Germline V gene sequence: CDR1 SGHRS, CDR2 YFSETQ. This CDR3 has 14 residues. CDR3 residues: CASRRWVEDTEAFF. DNA of the CDR3: TGCGCCAGCCGGCGGTGGGTAGAGGACACTGAAGCTTTCTTT.

V and J are TRBV6-5 and TRBJ2-3; 7 bases match TRBD2. This CDR3 spans 15 amino acids. From germline, CDR1 is MNHEY and CDR2 SVGAGI. V lost 0 bases and J lost 3; bases outside the gene matches: 3. The CDR3 sequence: CASSYSRGRTDTQYF. The CDR3 DNA reads as TGTGCCAGCAGTTACTCGCGGGGGAGGACAGATACGCAGTATTTT.

This chain joins TRBV9 and TRBJ2-2; D is uncertain. CDR1 SGDLS and CDR2 YYNGEE come from the germline V gene. Trimming shortened V by 3 bases and J by 6 bases, and 12 bases separated the two germline ends. The CDR3 runs to 14 residues. The CDR3 sequence: CASSARPGAGELFF. As DNA, the CDR3 is TGTGCCAGCAGCGCGCGGCCCGGCGCCGGGGAGCTGTTTTTT.

The CDR3, as DNA: TGTGCCAGTAGAACCTCACAGGGCTATGGCTACACCTTC. Translated: CASRTSQGYGYTF. The chain employs TRBV19 and TRBJ1-2; D possibly corresponds to TRBD1 (6 bases). This CDR3 spans 13 amino acids. Trimming cost V 6 bases and J 4 bases, with 12 bases left between them. Germline V CDR1 and CDR2: LNHDA, SQIVND (reference sequence).

This clone was counted a few times. This chain joins TRBV5-1 and TRBJ1-2, with D possibly matching TRBD1 (6 bases). Trimming stripped 4 bases from V and 8 bases from J, with 15 bases between. Germline CDR1 SGHRS, CDR2 YFSETQ. CDR3 length equals 13 residues. In DNA form, the CDR3 reads TGCGCCAGCAGCCCGTATCAGGGGCTCGGCTACACCTTC. This encodes CASSPYQGLGYTF.

J is TRBJ2-2 and V is TRBV11-2; D is tentatively TRBD1 or TRBD2 (5 bases each). Germline V gene data show CDR1 as SGHAT and CDR2 as FQNNGV. The ends were cut back, 1 base at V and 1 base at J, with 10 bases in the middle. The CDR3 extends over 16 amino acids. The CDR3 sequence: CASSLVVGENTGELFF. The CDR3 nucleotides are TGTGCCAGCAGCTTAGTGGTGGGGGAGAACACCGGGGAGCTGTTTTTT.

A single count supports this clone. The chain is built from TRBV5-1 and TRBJ2-7; D might be TRBD1 (6 bases). The CDR3 covers 14 residues. The germline V gene encodes CDR1 SGHRS and CDR2 YFSETQ. The V and J ends lost 10 bases and 6 bases respectively, with 23 bases between them. In DNA, the CDR3 is TGCGCCTGCGGAAAGGACAGCACTAATACCGAGCAGTACTTC. It translates to CACGKDSTNTEQYF.

This clone was observed a few times. This chain links TRBV7-9 with TRBJ2-7; 11 bases are shared with TRBD1. Germline-derived CDR1 and CDR2 are SEHNR and FQNEAQ (reference sequence). The trim removed 5 bases at V and 7 bases at J, leaving 7 bases unmatched. The CDR3 is 14 amino acids. For the CDR3, the DNA is TGTGCCAGCAGCCAATCCGGGACAGGGGGAGAGCAGTACTTC. Its translation: CASSQSGTGGEQYF.

A remark on this clone: Different DNA sequences within this sample yield the same CDR3. The V call is TRBV4-2, the J call TRBJ2-3, with TRBD2 matching over 9 bases. This CDR3 spans 15 amino acids. The V gene's germline CDR1 is LGHNA and CDR2 YNFKEQ. The ends lost 4 bases at V and 1 base at J; junction bases unmatched: 3. Here the CDR3 reads CASSLKRGGTDTQYF. The CDR3, as DNA: TGTGCCAGCAGCCTTAAGCGGGGGGGCACAGATACGCAGTATTTT.

The chain uses TRBV7-2 and TRBJ1-4; D is perhaps TRBD1 (6 bases). V lost 5 bases, J lost 7 bases, and 20 bases lay in between. The CDR3 sequence is 16 residues long. Germline V gene data show CDR1 as SGHTA and CDR2 as FQGNSA. CDR3 in DNA: TGTGCCAGCAGCCCCATCCACCCGGGGGCTGGTGAAAAACTGTTTTTT. Protein: CASSPIHPGAGEKLFF.